This TCR beta chain derives from a study of neurological immune-mediated disorders. After removal of 1 base from V and 0 bases from J, the junction contained 4 bases not matched to a gene. Germline CDR1 SGHTA, CDR2 FQGNSA. This CDR3 region has 17 residues. This clonotype was detected many times. TCRdb recomputed calls from the 5' RACE reads with MiXCR, one row per CDR3 protein. This table has some 27,000 distinct CDR3 sequences, 5% to 7.5% appearing once. Sequenced: PBMCs. The sequence derives from a woman in her 50s in good health. The rearrangement joins TRBV7-2 to TRBJ1-2; 11 bases map to TRBD1. The CDR3, as DNA: TGTGCCAGCAGCTTAGGGACAGGGGGCCGTTCTAACTATGGCTACACCTTC. This encodes CASSLGTGGRSNYGYTF.